This TCR beta chain was obtained from a study of CD8+ T cells in alopecia areata. cDNA prepared by RNA extraction and subsequent reverse transcription served as the template for sequencing. Using immunoSEQ multiplex PCR, the repertoire was profiled, and TCRdb retains in-frame clones only, with some absent. The sample holds 180,000 or so clones, approximately 51% seen once. The treatment is: oral pan-JAK inhibitor, 5-10 mg twice daily. Germline lookup yields CDR1 LGHNA and CDR2 YSLEER. The CDR3 length is 14 residues. Deletions cut 0 bases from V and 4 bases from J, with 7 bases between. This specimen consisted of CD8+ T cells sorted from blood, obtained at roughly week 53, from a patient treated with tofacitinib. The chain employs TRBV4-3 and TRBJ1-5; the D is unclear. This receptor was obtained from a human donor with alopecia areata. In DNA form, the CDR3 reads TGCGCCAGCAGCCAAGATCTCGGAAATCAGCCCCAGCATTTT. It codes for CASSQDLGNQPQHF.